These 8 T cell receptor beta chains were sequenced from one sample in a study of blood T cell repertoires in COVID-19. Libraries were prepared by immunoSEQ multiplex PCR; TCRdb keeps only in-frame clonotypes and omits some of them. The sample yields fewer than 250,000 clones, 84% seen once. Sequencing used peripheral blood. These receptor sequences come from a man in his fifties or sixties with acute or convalescent COVID-19.

The rearrangement joins TRBV29-1 to TRBJ1-2; D call uncertain. Trimming shortened V by 7 bases and J by 5 bases, and 20 bases separated the two germline ends. The CDR3 runs 14 residues. The germline gives CDR1 SQVTM, CDR2 ANQGSEA. CDR3 protein: CSAARARAGYGYTF. CDR3 sequence (DNA): TGCAGCGCGGCGAGGGCGAGGGCGGGGTATGGCTACACCTTC.

V usage is TRBV27 and J usage is TRBJ2-7, with 7 nucleotides matching TRBD1. V lost 7 bases, J lost 4 bases, and 10 bases stayed unmatched. Germline assignment: CDR1 MNHEY and CDR2 SMNVEV (reference sequence). This CDR3 has 14 amino acids. The CDR3 region is CASKPGTAKYEQYF. The CDR3 bases are TGTGCCAGCAAACCCGGGACAGCAAAATACGAGCAGTACTTC.

Details on this clone: This CDR3 is also generated by other DNA sequences in the sample. The gene calls are TRBV11-2 and TRBJ2-5; D is possibly TRBD2 (6 bases). Germline CDR1 is SGHAT and CDR2 is FQNNGV. The ends were cut back, 2 bases at V and 4 bases at J, with 8 bases in the middle. The CDR3 has 13 amino acids. The CDR3, as DNA: TGTGCCAGCAGCTTAATGGGGGGAGAGACCCAGTACTTC. Translated: CASSLMGGETQYF.

The V and J genes are TRBV6-5 and TRBJ1-1, with no clear D. V was trimmed by 0 bases and J by 2 bases, leaving 7 bases between them. The CDR3 consists of 14 residues. Per the germline V gene, CDR1 is MNHEY and CDR2 is SVGAGI. The CDR3 is CASSYSPLNTEAFF. In nucleotides, the CDR3 is TGTGCCAGCAGTTACTCCCCTTTAAACACTGAAGCTTTCTTT.

The rearrangement joins TRBV4-2 to TRBJ1-2; 8 positions agree with TRBD1. The CDR3 length is 14 residues. The ends lost 4 bases at V and 4 bases at J; junction bases unmatched: 5. In germline, CDR1 is LGHNA, CDR2 YNFKEQ. The CDR3 DNA reads as TGTGCCAGCAGCCCCCTAACAGGGGGCTATGGCTACACCTTC. Translation gives CASSPLTGGYGYTF.

This chain joins TRBV10-3 and TRBJ1-2; possible D gene TRBD1, 5 bases. Trimming cost V 0 bases and J 3 bases, with 17 bases left between them. Germline CDR1 reads ENHRY; CDR2 reads SYGVKD. The length of the CDR3 is 17 residues. This CDR3 reads CAISESRREVADYGYTF. The DNA for the CDR3 is TGTGCCATCAGTGAGTCCCGCAGGGAGGTCGCTGACTATGGCTACACCTTC.

The CDR3 DNA sequence: TGTGCCAGCAGCTTGGCGGGGGACGGCTATGGCTACACCTTC. Amino acid sequence: CASSLAGDGYGYTF. V usage is TRBV5-5 and J usage is TRBJ1-2; possibly TRBD1 for D (5 bases). Germline CDR1 is SGHKS and CDR2 is YYEKEE (reference sequence). V was clipped by 0 bases and J by 4 bases, with 10 bases between them. CDR3 length equals 14 residues.

V and J are TRBV6-5 and TRBJ1-4; no clear D. Per germline, CDR1 MNHEY and CDR2 SVGAGI. This CDR3 comprises 13 residues. V was shortened by 2 bases and J by 8 bases, with 9 bases between the two germline ends. Here the CDR3 reads CASSYLGEEKLFF. CDR3 DNA sequence: TGTGCCAGCAGTTACCTGGGCGAGGAAAAACTGTTTTTT.